These 17 T cell receptor beta chains share one sample of origin, sequenced in a study of T cell repertoires in cytomegalovirus infection. No antigen is known for these receptors. One entry per CDR3 protein, called by TCRdb with MiXCR from the reads. The data hold 700,000 to 850,000 distinct CDR3 sequences, with approximately 32% observed a single time. Sequenced material: cultured CD8+ T cells from PBMCs, taken from culture after CMV antigen stimulation. The receptor set was obtained from a human donor in good health (CMV status not recorded). Some clones in this sample may be carry-over from other donors' samples.

As to this clonotype: One base separates it from a far larger clone, so it is likely a read error. This likely comes from a read error, as the CDR3 has no conserved phenylalanine or tryptophan at its end. This chain uses TRBV7-2 with TRBJ2-1; no definite D call. Per the germline V gene, CDR1 is SGHTA and CDR2 is FQGNSA. This CDR3 is built from 13 residues. The germline V and J ends were trimmed by 1 base and 7 bases, with 8 bases remaining between them. In DNA form, the CDR3 reads TGTGCCAGCAGCTTAGTAGGTGGAAATGAGCAGTTCTCC. Translation: CASSLVGGNEQFS.

This clonotype occurred many times. This sequence joins TRBV7-2 and TRBJ2-3; 8 bases align to TRBD2. The V gene's germline CDR1 is SGHTA and CDR2 FQGNSA. This CDR3 comprises 16 residues. Unmatched junction bases numbered 13, after V lost 6 bases and J lost 5 bases. This CDR3 is CASSFPLAGGGDTQYF. In nucleotides, the CDR3 is TGTGCCAGCAGTTTTCCCTTGGCGGGGGGAGGAGATACGCAGTATTTT.

The V call is TRBV27, the J call TRBJ2-5; D remains unclear. The germline gives CDR1 MNHEY, CDR2 SMNVEV (reference sequence). Trimming took 0 bases from V and 4 from J, leaving 6 bases between them. This CDR3 contains 13 residues. The CDR3: CASSLSKSETQYF. Written as DNA, the CDR3 is TGTGCCAGCAGTTTATCGAAGTCAGAGACCCAGTACTTC.

The table lists this clonotype with many counts. The CDR3 nucleotides read TGTGCCAGCAGCTCTACATTCCATCAGCCCCAGCATTTT. Residues: CASSSTFHQPQHF. This chain connects TRBV7-2 to TRBJ1-5; D unclear. V was clipped by 4 bases and J by 5 bases, with 9 bases between them. Germline CDR1 is SGHTA and CDR2 is FQGNSA. The length of the CDR3 is 13 residues.

The V call is TRBV7-9, the J call TRBJ2-3; no definite D call. This CDR3 contains 14 residues. The germline V gene encodes CDR1 SEHNR and CDR2 FQNEAQ (reference sequence). Trimming took 5 bases from V and 3 from J, leaving 12 bases between them. The CDR3 bases are TGTGCCAGCAGCACCGGTCCCGAAACAGATACGCAGTATTTT. Its translation: CASSTGPETDTQYF.

This rearrangement joins TRBV4-2 to TRBJ1-1; D is ambiguous. The CDR3 has 14 residues. V lost 4 bases, J lost 2 bases, and 11 bases lay in between. The germline gives CDR1 LGHNA, CDR2 YNFKEQ. CDR3 sequence reads: CASSRKIFNTEAFF. In nucleotides, the CDR3 is TGTGCCAGCAGCCGTAAGATTTTTAACACTGAAGCTTTCTTT.

The CDR3 spells CASSFGTEDQPQHF. The CDR3 nucleotides are TGTGCCAGCAGTTTCGGGACAGAGGATCAGCCCCAGCATTTT. J is TRBJ1-5 and V is TRBV12-3 or TRBV12-4; 7 nucleotides line up with TRBD1. V lost 3 bases, J lost 5 bases, and 4 bases stayed unmatched. This CDR3 is 14 amino acids long.

The V and J genes are TRBV19 and TRBJ1-5, with D hard to call. V lost 10 bases and J lost 4, with 17 bases in between. The CDR3 extends over 14 amino acids. Germline CDR1 is LNHDA and CDR2 is SQIVND (reference sequence). The CDR3 bases are TGTGCCACCTTGGGCCCAGGTTGGAATCAGCCCCAGCATTTT. Translation gives CATLGPGWNQPQHF.

The CDR3 bases are TGTGCCAGCTCACTTACAGGGGGAGGAATTGGCAATCAGCCCCAGCATTTT. Translated, it gives CASSLTGGGIGNQPQHF. This chain links TRBV18 with TRBJ1-5; 8 nucleotides match TRBD1. The CDR3 has 17 residues. Trimming cost V 4 bases and J 2 bases; bases outside gene matches: 10. Looked up from germline, CDR1 is KGHSH and CDR2 is LQKENI.

In this sample, this clonotype turned up many times. The rearrangement links TRBV4-2 to TRBJ2-4; no reliable D call. From germline, CDR1 is LGHNA and CDR2 YNFKEQ. V lost 1 base and J lost 0, with 4 bases in between. The CDR3 spans 14 residues. The CDR3 bases are TGTGCCAGCAGCCAAGGGCTAGCCAAAAACATTCAGTACTTC. Translating gives CASSQGLAKNIQYF.

The gene calls are TRBV28 and TRBJ2-7; D might be TRBD2 (6 bases). Germline lookup yields CDR1 MDHEN and CDR2 SYDVKM. Trimming left V 4 bases short and J 5 bases short, with 6 bases between. The CDR3 contains 11 residues. The CDR3 reads CASSWGDEQYV. The CDR3 DNA sequence: TGTGCCAGCAGTTGGGGGGACGAGCAGTACGTC.

This clonotype was detected a few times. CDR3 bases: TGTGCCAGCAGCTCAAACCAGGGTGGGGCCTATAATTCACCCCTCCACTTT. Its translation: CASSSNQGGAYNSPLHF. This sequence joins TRBV7-9 and TRBJ1-6, with D perhaps matching TRBD1 (5 bases). Germline CDR1 is SEHNR and CDR2 is FQNEAQ (reference sequence). This CDR3 is built from 17 residues. V lost 4 bases and J lost 2, with 15 bases in between.

V and J are TRBV6-5 and TRBJ1-1; a weak D match, TRBD1 (6 bases). The CDR3 consists of 15 residues. Trimming took off 2 bases at V and 1 base at J, with 11 bases between the two ends. Germline V gives CDR1 MNHEY, CDR2 SVGAGI. CDR3 protein: CASSYGSDRNTEAFF. DNA for the CDR3: TGTGCCAGCAGTTACGGATCGGACAGGAACACTGAAGCTTTCTTT.

The V gene is TRBV10-3, the J gene TRBJ2-7; D is uncertain. The CDR3 spans 12 residues. V dropped 6 bases and J dropped 6 bases, with 12 bases sitting between them. Germline V gives CDR1 ENHRY, CDR2 SYGVKD. CDR3 nucleotides: TGTGCCATCAGACTTTCTGCCAGCGAGCAGTACTTC. Translated, it gives CAIRLSASEQYF.

The chain has TRBV7-8 and TRBJ2-1, with D unresolved. Trimming removed 4 bases at V and 0 bases at J, with 7 bases between. Germline V gene sequence: CDR1 SGHVS, CDR2 FQNEAQ. The CDR3 loop spans 14 amino acids. CDR3 in amino acids: CASSSLYSYNEQFF. CDR3 nucleotide sequence: TGTGCCAGCAGCTCCCTCTACTCCTACAATGAGCAGTTCTTC.

A few counts support this clonotype. The CDR3 nucleotides read TGTGCCAGTAGTAACCGGGACAGGGATGAAAAACTGTTTTTT. Protein: CASSNRDRDEKLFF. The chain recombines TRBV19 with TRBJ1-4, with 9 bases aligning to TRBD1. J lost 6 bases, V lost 4 bases, and 3 bases had no gene match. Germline V CDR1 and CDR2: LNHDA, SQIVND (reference sequence). The CDR3 has 14 residues. The variable domain in full, completed from reference TRBV19 and TRBJ1-4, reads DGGITQSPKYLFRKEGQNVTLSCEQNLNHDAMYWYRQDPGQGLRLIYYSQIVNDFQKGDIAEGYSVSREKKESFPLTVTSAQKNPTAFYLCASSNRDRDEKLFFGSGTQLSVL.

Concerning this clonotype: Since a much larger clone is just one base distant, this may be a read error. The chain uses TRBV7-4 and TRBJ2-1, with TRBD2 matching over 8 bases. The V gene end was trimmed by 5 bases and the J gene end by 11 bases; junction bases not matched to a gene: 11. Per germline, CDR1 SGHVT and CDR2 SQSDAQ. The CDR3 covers 14 residues. CDR3 sequence: CASSPELAAKQQFF. As DNA, the CDR3 is TGTGCCAGCAGCCCTGAACTAGCGGCTAAACAGCAGTTCTTC.